These 12 T cell receptor beta chains originate from one sample sequenced in a study of early T cells in non-severe SARS-CoV-2 infection. In TCRdb, the 5' RACE reads were re-called with MiXCR into one record per CDR3 protein. The sample includes about 56,000 distinct CDR3 sequences, 10% seen only once; the top ten take 5.5% to 7.5%. The sequenced material came from whole blood. The receptors come from an adult who was a healthcare worker with PCR-confirmed SARS-CoV-2 infection or an uninfected control (not recorded which).

This clonotype was picked up a small number of times. The rearrangement links TRBV19 to TRBJ2-7; 7 positions match TRBD1. The V gene end was trimmed by 3 bases and the J gene end by 4 bases; junction bases not matched to a gene: 6. Germline V gene lookup returns CDR1 LNHDA and CDR2 SQIVND (reference sequence). CDR3 length: 14 amino acids. The CDR3 spells CASSINDRAYEQYF. The CDR3 bases are TGTGCCAGTAGTATTAACGACAGGGCGTACGAGCAGTACTTC.

CDR3 region: CASTPGASNEQFF. The CDR3 nucleotides are TGTGCCAGCACCCCAGGGGCTAGCAATGAGCAGTTCTTC. The chain carries TRBV6-6 and TRBJ2-1, with D maybe TRBD1 (6 bases). The germline V gene has CDR1 MNHNY and CDR2 SVGAGI (reference sequence). V lost 7 bases and J lost 6, with 13 bases in between. This CDR3 has 13 amino acids.

The chain recombines TRBV20-1 with TRBJ1-4; 7 nucleotides match TRBD1. The V segment lost 3 bases and the J segment 0 bases; nucleotides outside the gene matches: 13. Germline-derived CDR1 and CDR2 are DFQATT and SNEGSKA (reference sequence). The CDR3 has 18 amino acids. The CDR3 region has the DNA TGCAGTGCTAGTAAGGGGGCAACCACTCGGGCAACTAATGAAAAACTGTTTTTT. Translating it yields CSASKGATTRATNEKLFF.

The gene calls are TRBV9 and TRBJ2-3; TRBD2 agrees at 11 bases. There are 19 residues in the CDR3. Germline V gene data show CDR1 as SGDLS and CDR2 as YYNGEE. The J segment lost 0 bases and the V segment lost 0 bases, leaving 9 bases of the junction unmatched. CDR3: CASSVGGTSGFTSTDTQYF. The CDR3 DNA is TGTGCCAGCAGCGTAGGAGGGACTAGCGGCTTCACTAGCACAGATACGCAGTATTTT.

This clonotype was observed a few times. The V call is TRBV6-6, the J call TRBJ1-1, with no clear D. This CDR3 contains 13 residues. V was cut by 7 bases and J by 2 bases, with 11 bases left in between. The germline gives CDR1 MNHNY, CDR2 SVGAGI (reference sequence). The CDR3 protein is CASNADPNTEAFF. The CDR3 bases are TGTGCCAGCAATGCGGATCCCAACACTGAAGCTTTCTTT.

The sample holds a few counts of this clonotype. V and J are TRBV12-3 or TRBV12-4 and TRBJ2-3; 7 bases match TRBD2. The trim removed 6 bases at V and 4 bases at J, leaving 7 bases unmatched. The length of the CDR3 is 14 residues. The CDR3 DNA reads TGTGCCAGCAGCCACAGCGGGAATCCAGATACGCAGTATTTT. Its translation is CASSHSGNPDTQYF.

This clonotype has ten or more counts. The chain recombines TRBV24-1 with TRBJ1-2; D is uncertain. CDR3 length: 12 amino acids. V shed 4 bases and J shed 7 bases, with 9 bases lying between them. Germline assignment: CDR1 KGHDR and CDR2 SFDVKD. In DNA, the CDR3 is TGTGCCACCAGTGACCGGACTGGTGGCTACACCTTC. It is translated as CATSDRTGGYTF.

This clonotype was counted many times. The rearrangement uses TRBV2 and TRBJ2-1; 9 positions match TRBD2. In germline, CDR1 is SNHLY, CDR2 FYNNEI. V shed 1 base and J 7 bases; nucleotides not matched to a gene: 5. There are 15 residues in the CDR3. The CDR3 region is CASSEETSGSNEQFF. CDR3 coding DNA: TGTGCCAGCAGTGAAGAAACTAGCGGGTCGAATGAGCAGTTCTTC.

The chain has TRBV6-2 or TRBV6-3 and TRBJ2-5; D gene ambiguous. The CDR3 loop spans 11 amino acids. Trimming stripped 7 bases from V and 0 bases from J, with 3 bases between. Germline V gives CDR1 MNHEY, CDR2 SVGEGT. CDR3 residues: CASINQETQYF. Written as DNA, the CDR3 is TGTGCCAGCATCAACCAAGAGACCCAGTACTTC.

This clonotype turned up a few times. This chain uses TRBV7-3 with TRBJ2-1, with a tentative D call TRBD1 (6 bases). Trimming left V 1 base short and J 9 bases short, with 7 bases between. CDR3 length: 12 residues. Germline CDR1 SGHTA, CDR2 FQGTGA. The CDR3 loop is CASSLSRGEQFF. CDR3 DNA sequence: TGTGCCAGCAGCTTAAGCAGGGGTGAGCAGTTCTTC.

At least ten counts were recorded for this clonotype. The V call is TRBV18, the J call TRBJ2-1; maybe TRBD1 (6 bases). There are 14 residues in the CDR3. V lost 6 bases and J lost 3, with 12 bases in between. CDR1 is KGHSH and CDR2 is LQKENI in the germline V gene. The CDR3 region is CASSSRGYYNEQFF. DNA of the CDR3: TGTGCCAGCTCCTCGAGGGGGTACTACAATGAGCAGTTCTTC.

The chain has TRBV5-1 and TRBJ2-7, with D possibly matching TRBD2 (6 bases). CDR1 and CDR2 (germline): SGHRS, YFSETQ. Deletions cut 2 bases from V and 3 bases from J, with 15 bases between. The CDR3 spans 15 residues. The CDR3 DNA reads as TGCGCCAGCAGCTTCGACGGGAGCCCTTACTACGAGCAGTACTTC. Translating it yields CASSFDGSPYYEQYF.